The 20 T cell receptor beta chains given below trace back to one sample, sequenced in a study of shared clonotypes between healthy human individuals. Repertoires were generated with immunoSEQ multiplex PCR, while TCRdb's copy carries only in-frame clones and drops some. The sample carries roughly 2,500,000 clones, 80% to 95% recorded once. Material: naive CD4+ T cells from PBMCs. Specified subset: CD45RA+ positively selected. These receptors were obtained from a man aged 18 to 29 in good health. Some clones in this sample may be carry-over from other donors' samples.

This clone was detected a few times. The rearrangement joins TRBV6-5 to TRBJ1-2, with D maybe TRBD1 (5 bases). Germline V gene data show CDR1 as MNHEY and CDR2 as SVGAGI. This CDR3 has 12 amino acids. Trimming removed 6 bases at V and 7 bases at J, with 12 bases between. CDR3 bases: TGTGCCAGCAGCCCCCAGGGCTTTGGCTACACCTTC. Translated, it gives CASSPQGFGYTF.

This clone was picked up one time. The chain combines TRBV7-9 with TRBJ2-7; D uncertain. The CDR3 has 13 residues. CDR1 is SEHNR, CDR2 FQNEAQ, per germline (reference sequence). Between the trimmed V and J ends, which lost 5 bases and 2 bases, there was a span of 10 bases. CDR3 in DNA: TGTGCCAGCAGCCGAACAGACGCCTACGAGCAGTACTTC. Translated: CASSRTDAYEQYF.

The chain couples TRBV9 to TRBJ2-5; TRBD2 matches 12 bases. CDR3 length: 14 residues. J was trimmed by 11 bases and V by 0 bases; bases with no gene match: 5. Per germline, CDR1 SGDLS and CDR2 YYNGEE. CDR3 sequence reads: CASSVGLAGEGQYF. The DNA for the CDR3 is TGTGCCAGCAGCGTAGGACTAGCGGGAGAAGGGCAGTACTTC.

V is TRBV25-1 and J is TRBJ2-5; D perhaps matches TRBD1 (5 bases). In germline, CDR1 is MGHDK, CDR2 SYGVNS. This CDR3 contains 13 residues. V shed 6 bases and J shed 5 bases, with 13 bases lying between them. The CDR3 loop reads CASSWGPLETQYF. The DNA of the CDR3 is TGTGCCAGCAGCTGGGGCCCATTGGAGACCCAGTACTTC.

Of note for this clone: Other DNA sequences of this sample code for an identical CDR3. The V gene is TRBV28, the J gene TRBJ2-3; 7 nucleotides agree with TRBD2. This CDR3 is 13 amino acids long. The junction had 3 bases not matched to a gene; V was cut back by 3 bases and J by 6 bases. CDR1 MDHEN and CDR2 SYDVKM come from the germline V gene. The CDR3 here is CASSLAGADTQYF. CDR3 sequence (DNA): TGTGCCAGCAGTTTGGCGGGAGCGGATACGCAGTATTTT.

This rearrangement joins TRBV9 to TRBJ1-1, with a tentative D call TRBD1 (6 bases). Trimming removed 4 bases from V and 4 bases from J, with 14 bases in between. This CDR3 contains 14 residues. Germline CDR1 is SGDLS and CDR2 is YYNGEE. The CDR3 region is CASSPRGGATEAFF. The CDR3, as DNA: TGTGCCAGCAGCCCAAGAGGGGGGGCCACTGAAGCTTTCTTT. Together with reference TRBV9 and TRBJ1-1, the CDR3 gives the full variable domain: DSGVTQTPKHLITATGQRVTLRCSPRSGDLSVYWYQQSLDQGLQFLIQYYNGEERAKGNILERFSAQQFPDLHSELNLSSLELGDSALYFCASSPRGGATEAFFGQGTRLTVV.

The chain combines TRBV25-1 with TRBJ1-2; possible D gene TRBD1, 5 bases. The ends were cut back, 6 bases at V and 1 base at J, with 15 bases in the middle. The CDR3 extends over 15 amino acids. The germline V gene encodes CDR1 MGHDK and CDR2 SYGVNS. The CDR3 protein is CASSPNLGLNYGYTF. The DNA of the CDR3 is TGTGCCAGCAGCCCAAACCTGGGGCTTAACTATGGCTACACCTTC.

The CDR3 DNA is TGTGCCAGCAGCTCGCCCTCTAGCCGGAGCACAGATACGCAGTATTTT. As protein: CASSSPSSRSTDTQYF. V and J are TRBV5-4 and TRBJ2-3, with D tentatively TRBD2 (5 bases). Trimming removed 3 bases from V and 0 bases from J, with 14 bases in between. In germline, CDR1 is SGHNT, CDR2 YYREEE (reference sequence). The CDR3 is 16 amino acids.

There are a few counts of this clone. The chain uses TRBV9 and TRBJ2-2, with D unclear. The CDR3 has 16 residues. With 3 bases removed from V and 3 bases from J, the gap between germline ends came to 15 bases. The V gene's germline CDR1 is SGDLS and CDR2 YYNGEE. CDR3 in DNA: TGTGCCAGCAGCGCCCCTCGGCCCTTTGACACCGGGGAGCTGTTTTTT. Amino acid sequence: CASSAPRPFDTGELFF. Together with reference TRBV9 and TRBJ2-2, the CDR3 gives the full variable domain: DSGVTQTPKHLITATGQRVTLRCSPRSGDLSVYWYQQSLDQGLQFLIQYYNGEERAKGNILERFSAQQFPDLHSELNLSSLELGDSALYFCASSAPRPFDTGELFFGEGSRLTVL.

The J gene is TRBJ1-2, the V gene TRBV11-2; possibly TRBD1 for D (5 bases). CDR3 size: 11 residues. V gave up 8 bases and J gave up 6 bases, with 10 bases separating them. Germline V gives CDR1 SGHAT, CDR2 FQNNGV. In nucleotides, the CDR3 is TGTGCCAGCCTGGGGGTCGATGGCTACACCTTC. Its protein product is CASLGVDGYTF.

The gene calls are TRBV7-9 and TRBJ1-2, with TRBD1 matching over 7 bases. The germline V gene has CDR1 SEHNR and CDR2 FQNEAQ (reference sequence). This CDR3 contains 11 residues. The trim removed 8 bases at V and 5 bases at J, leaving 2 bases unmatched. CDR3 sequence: CASGTVYGYTF. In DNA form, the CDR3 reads TGTGCCAGCGGGACAGTATATGGCTACACCTTC.

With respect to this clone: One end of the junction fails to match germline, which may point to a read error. The CDR3 bases are TGCGCCAGCAGGGGTCCACAAGAGACCCAGTACTTC. As protein: CASRGPQETQYF. The chain carries TRBV5-6 and TRBJ2-5; D possibly corresponds to TRBD1 (6 bases). Per germline, CDR1 SGHDT and CDR2 YYEEEE. The CDR3 is 12 residues long.

The CDR3 bases are TGCGCCAGCAGCGGGGGAGGCGGCATGAACACTGAAGCTTTCTTT. This sequence encodes CASSGGGGMNTEAFF. V and J are TRBV5-1 and TRBJ1-1, with D perhaps TRBD1 (5 bases). Trimming shortened V by 4 bases and J by 0 bases, and 13 bases separated the two germline ends. CDR3 length equals 15 residues. CDR1 SGHRS and CDR2 YFSETQ come from the germline V gene.

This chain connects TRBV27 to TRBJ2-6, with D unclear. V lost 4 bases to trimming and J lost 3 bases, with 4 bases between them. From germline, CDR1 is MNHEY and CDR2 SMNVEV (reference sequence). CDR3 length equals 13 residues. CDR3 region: CASSYNGANVLTF. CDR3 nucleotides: TGTGCCAGCAGTTATAATGGGGCCAACGTCCTGACTTTC.

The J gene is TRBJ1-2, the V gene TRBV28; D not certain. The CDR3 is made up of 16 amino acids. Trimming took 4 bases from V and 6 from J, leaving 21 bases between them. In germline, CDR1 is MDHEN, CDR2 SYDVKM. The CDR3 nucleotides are TGTGCCAGCAGTTCCCCCCGTTTGGGAGCTAGAGATGGCTACACCTTC. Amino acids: CASSSPRLGARDGYTF.

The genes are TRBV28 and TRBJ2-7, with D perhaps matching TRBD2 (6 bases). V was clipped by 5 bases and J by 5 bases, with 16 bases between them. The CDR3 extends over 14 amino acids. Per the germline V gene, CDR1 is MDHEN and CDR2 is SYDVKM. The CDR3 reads CASSGGTGPHEQYF. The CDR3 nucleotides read TGTGCCAGCAGTGGGGGGACGGGCCCCCACGAGCAGTACTTC.

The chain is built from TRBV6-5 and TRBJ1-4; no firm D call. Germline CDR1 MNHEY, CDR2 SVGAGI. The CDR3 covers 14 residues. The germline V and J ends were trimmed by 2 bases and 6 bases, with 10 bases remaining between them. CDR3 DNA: TGTGCCAGCAGTTACGGGGAACTTGATGAAAAACTGTTTTTT. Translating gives CASSYGELDEKLFF.

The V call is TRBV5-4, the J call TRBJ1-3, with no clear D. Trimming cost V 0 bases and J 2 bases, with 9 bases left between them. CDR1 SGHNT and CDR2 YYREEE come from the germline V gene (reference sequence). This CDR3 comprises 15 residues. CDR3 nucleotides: TGTGCCAGCAGCTTGGACAGTTTTCCTGGAAACACCATATATTTT. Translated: CASSLDSFPGNTIYF.

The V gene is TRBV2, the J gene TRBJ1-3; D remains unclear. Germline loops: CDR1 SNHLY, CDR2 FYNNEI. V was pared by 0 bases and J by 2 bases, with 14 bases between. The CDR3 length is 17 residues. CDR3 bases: TGTGCCAGCAGTGAAGCGGGAGCCCCTAAAGCTGGAAACACCATATATTTT. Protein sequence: CASSEAGAPKAGNTIYF.

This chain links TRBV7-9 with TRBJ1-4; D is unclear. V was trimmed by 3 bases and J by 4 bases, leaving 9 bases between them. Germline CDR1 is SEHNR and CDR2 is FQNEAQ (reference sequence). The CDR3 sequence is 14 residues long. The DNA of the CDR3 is TGTGCCAGCAGCTTTCCGGGAGATAATGAAAAACTGTTTTTT. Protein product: CASSFPGDNEKLFF. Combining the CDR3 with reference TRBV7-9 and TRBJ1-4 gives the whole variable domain DTGVSQNPRHKITKRGQNVTFRCDPISEHNRLYWYRQTLGQGPEFLTYFQNEAQLEKSRLLSDRFSAERPKGSFSTLEIQRTEQGDSAMYLCASSFPGDNEKLFFGSGTQLSVL.